This T cell receptor beta chain is from a study of cytomegalovirus exposure and HLA in healthy donors. Study results and limitations: The finding came from a later analysis; first-cohort TCR clusters tended to co-occur in the 90 to 150 validation repertoires. The investigators catalogued 150 to 200 TCR beta chains as cytomegalovirus-associated.

Sequencing used immunoSEQ multiplex PCR; TCRdb keeps in-frame clones, though not all of them. The data contain over 120,000 clones, 85% to 95% of them singletons. Germline V lookup: CDR1 SNHLY, CDR2 FYNNEI. This CDR3 comprises 13 residues. Trimming removed 2 bases at V and 4 bases at J, with 9 bases between. Worth noting for this clone: Antigen specificity is unknown.

The rearrangement joins TRBV2 to TRBJ2-7; D is unclear. The source of this sequence is a man younger than 35 in good health and CMV-seropositive. The sequenced sample consisted of PBMCs. The CDR3 nucleotides read TGTGCCAGCAGTGAAACGGTTTTTTACGAGCAGTACTTC. Translating it yields CASSETVFYEQYF.